A selection of T cell receptor beta chains follows, all from one sample in a study of T cells expressing NK-cell markers. TCRdb re-called the 5' RACE reads, yielding one record per CDR3 amino acid sequence without DNA. Found here are 500,000 to 600,000 distinct CDR3 sequences; the top ten clones hold approximately 3.5%. The sequenced material came from blood T cells: a sorted CD56 or NKG2C T cell subset, CD4+ or CD8+ T cells, or bulk PBMC T cells (not recorded which). All receptors come from a man younger than 35 in good health. CDR3s include the opening cysteine and the closing phenylalanine or tryptophan.

CASSTGGHFTDTQYF	TRBV28	TRBJ2-3	15
CSAGWGQETQYF	TRBV29-1	TRBJ2-5	12
CSASPGIRGEQFF	TRBV20-1	TRBJ2-1	13
CASSLSSGGDTEAFF	TRBV12-3/TRBV12-4	TRBJ1-1	15
CASSPGGQSGGPNTEAFF	TRBV5-1	TRBJ1-1	18
CASSLGNRGTETQYF	TRBV5-6	TRBJ2-5	15
CSVDLAGVADTQYF	TRBV29-1	TRBJ2-3	14
CASRVKDGNSNQPQHF	TRBV12-3/TRBV12-4	TRBJ1-5	16
CASSSGQANIQYF	TRBV5-1	TRBJ2-4	13
CSARQDRPVYGYTF	TRBV20-1	TRBJ1-2	14
CSAPVPMGQGLGEQYF	TRBV20-1	TRBJ2-7	16
CASSPLTSLEQFF	TRBV7-9	TRBJ2-1	13
CASRRARAKGTNTGELFF	TRBV19	TRBJ2-2	18
CASSLTGAVPQHF	TRBV12-3/TRBV12-4	TRBJ1-5	13
CASSPPAGQETQYF	TRBV12-1	TRBJ2-5	14
CASRGLGWRNEQFF	TRBV4-1	TRBJ2-1	14
CASRPGQGREQFF	TRBV10-2	TRBJ2-1	13
CARPGPGEQYF	TRBV20-1	TRBJ2-7	11
CASRDSNWGRTGELFF	TRBV27	TRBJ2-2	16
CASSFRRAGVRLTDTQYF	TRBV7-2	TRBJ2-3	18
CASSLLLAGTGSYNEQFF	TRBV27	TRBJ2-1	18
CSARDPAARETQYF	TRBV20-1	TRBJ2-5	14
CASSHGGGGSTDTQYF	TRBV4-1	TRBJ2-3	16